These 3 T cell receptor beta chains were all obtained from the same sample, sequenced in a study of type 1 and type 2 diabetes patients. PCR was run on genomic DNA. Multiplex PCR with 30 forward and 13 reverse primers amplified the TCR beta CDR3. TCRdb processed the multiplex PCR reads anew with MiXCR; each CDR3 protein has one entry. The profile covers about 290,000 distinct CDR3 sequences, with more than 45% appearing a single time and roughly an eighth taken by the ten largest. The sample comprised peripheral blood mononuclear cells (PBMCs). These receptor sequences come from a man younger than 35 with type 2 diabetes.

The chain joins TRBV14 to TRBJ1-4, with D unresolved. The CDR3 has 13 residues. The V end was cut by 5 bases, the J end by 8 bases, with 12 bases between. Germline V CDR1 and CDR2: SGHDN, FVKESK. In DNA, the CDR3 is TGTGCCAGCAGCTTAACGTGGTCCGAAAAACTGTTTTTT. Its protein product is CASSLTWSEKLFF.

This clonotype was detected ten times or more. The rearrangement links TRBV30 to TRBJ2-7, with 12 bases aligning to TRBD2. Trimming removed 1 base from V and 7 bases from J; junction bases left unmatched: 8. The CDR3 has 15 residues. Germline V gives CDR1 GTSNPN, CDR2 SVGIG (reference sequence). The CDR3 spells CAWSARLAGADEQYF. The CDR3 region has the DNA TGTGCCTGGAGTGCACGACTAGCGGGAGCGGATGAGCAGTACTTC.

CDR3 loop: CAWTEGEGYTF. CDR3 coding DNA: TGTGCCTGGACTGAAGGGGAAGGCTACACCTTC. This chain uses TRBV30 with TRBJ1-2, with TRBD1 as a possible D gene (5 bases). This CDR3 has 11 residues. From germline, CDR1 is GTSNPN and CDR2 SVGIG (reference sequence). Trimming took off 4 bases at V and 8 bases at J, with 11 bases between the two ends. The entire variable domain, with the rest obtained from reference TRBV30 and TRBJ1-2, is as follows: SQTIHQWPATLVQPVGSPLSLECTVEGTSNPNLYWYRQAAGRGLQLLFYSVGIGQISSEVPQNLSASRPQDRQFILSSKKLLLSDSGFYLCAWTEGEGYTFGSGTRLTVV.